This T cell receptor beta chain derives from a study of radiation and T cells in renal cell carcinoma. Of note for this clone: Its antigen is undetermined.

Only in-frame clones appear in the TCRdb table, and some are missing; sequencing was by immunoSEQ multiplex PCR. The sample lists about 20,000 clones; 55% to 80% were seen once. The germline V and J ends were trimmed by 7 bases and 4 bases, with 8 bases remaining between them. The CDR3 runs 11 residues. Per germline, CDR1 SQVTM and CDR2 ANQGSEA. Study-level results: From baseline, blood top tumor clonotypes peaked at 2 weeks post-radiation.

Treatment in this sample: 15 Gy SBRT to primary tumor, nephrectomy 4 weeks later. Nephrectomy followed 15 Gy stereotactic body radiation by 4 weeks. This TCR derives from a woman aged 70 to 79 with renal cell carcinoma. This specimen was tumor tissue, taken from a patient whose treatment included radiotherapy and nephrectomy. The rearrangement joins TRBV29-1 to TRBJ2-1; weak D call: TRBD2 (5 bases). The CDR3 spells CSAGEYNEQFF. The DNA of the CDR3 is TGCAGCGCCGGGGAATACAATGAGCAGTTCTTC.